This TCR beta chain was retrieved from a study of T cells expressing NK-cell markers. For the study at large: Of eight sequenced donors, seven were HCMV-seropositive and one HCMV-seronegative.

Of note for this clonotype: Its antigen is currently unknown.

This CDR3 has 15 residues. TCRdb re-called the 5' RACE reads and catalogs CDR3 proteins one per entry, DNA excluded. This repertoire comprises 350,000 to 450,000 distinct CDR3 sequences; its ten largest clones make up 5% to 5.5%. The study's findings and limits: Of the CD8+ T cell pool in several donors, about 1.0-7.0% was accounted for by dominant NKG2C+ clonotypes.

The TCR comes from a man aged 18-70 years in good health. This chain links TRBV21-1 with TRBJ2-3; TCRdb selects TRBD1, and the lack of DNA leaves this call unchecked. TRBV21-1 is assigned pseudogene status. Sample: blood T cells: a sorted CD56 or NKG2C T cell subset, CD4+ or CD8+ T cells, or bulk PBMC T cells (not recorded which). The CDR3 region is CASRYRGRATDTQYF.